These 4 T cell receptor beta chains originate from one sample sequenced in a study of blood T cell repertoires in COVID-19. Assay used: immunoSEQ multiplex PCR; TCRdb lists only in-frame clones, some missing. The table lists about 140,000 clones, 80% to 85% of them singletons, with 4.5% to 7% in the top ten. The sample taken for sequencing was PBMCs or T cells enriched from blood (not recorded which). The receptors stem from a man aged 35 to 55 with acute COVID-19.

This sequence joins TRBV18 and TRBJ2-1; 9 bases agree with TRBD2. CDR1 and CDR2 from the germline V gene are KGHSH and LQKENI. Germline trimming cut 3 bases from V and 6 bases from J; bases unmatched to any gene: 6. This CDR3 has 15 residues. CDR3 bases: TGTGCCAGCTCACCGCGAGCGGGGGGTTTCAATGAGCAGTTCTTC. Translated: CASSPRAGGFNEQFF.

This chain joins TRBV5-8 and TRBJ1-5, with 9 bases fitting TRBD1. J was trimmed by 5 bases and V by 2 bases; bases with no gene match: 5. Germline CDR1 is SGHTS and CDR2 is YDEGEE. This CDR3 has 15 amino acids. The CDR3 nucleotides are TGTGCCAGCAGCTTAGGGACAGGGATGCATCAGCCCCAGCATTTT. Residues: CASSLGTGMHQPQHF.

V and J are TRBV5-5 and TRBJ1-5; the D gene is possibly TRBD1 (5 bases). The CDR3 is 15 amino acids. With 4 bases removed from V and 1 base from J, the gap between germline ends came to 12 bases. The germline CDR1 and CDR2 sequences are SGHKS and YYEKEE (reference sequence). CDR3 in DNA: TGTGCCAGCAGCCCGTTGGGGCGGAGCAATCAGCCCCAGCATTTT. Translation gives CASSPLGRSNQPQHF.

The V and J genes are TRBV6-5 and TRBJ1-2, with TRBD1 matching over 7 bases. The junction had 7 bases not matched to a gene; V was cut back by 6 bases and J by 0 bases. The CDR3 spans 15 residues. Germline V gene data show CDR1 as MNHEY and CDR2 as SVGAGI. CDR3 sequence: CASSPTGETNYGYTF. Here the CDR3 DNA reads TGTGCCAGCAGCCCCACAGGGGAAACTAACTATGGCTACACCTTC.